In this sample, the clone carrying this TCR beta chain turned up once. The antigen remains undetermined. This sample is part of a study of OX40 agonist ivuxolimab in advanced cancers. The overall study: Earlier treatment with anti-PD-1, anti-PD-L1 or anti-CTLA-4 was permitted, and around 36% had received some.

Clones were read by immunoSEQ multiplex PCR, and TCRdb kept only the in-frame ones, dropping some. The sample carries about 46,000 clones, more than 85% recorded once. Findings and limits, study-wide: Antigen targets of the expanded peripheral T cells went undetermined.

This sample comprised CD4+ or CD8+ T cells sorted from blood, obtained in a trial of the OX40 agonist ivuxolimab. This sequence originates from an adult with an advanced solid tumor such as melanoma, head and neck, liver or kidney cancer.

The CDR3 DNA reads as TGTGCCAGTAGTATATGGGACAGGGTGTCCGAGCAGTACTTC. This encodes CASSIWDRVSEQYF. V usage is TRBV19 and J usage is TRBJ2-7; TRBD1 matches 9 bases. Germline trimming cut 2 bases from V and 6 bases from J; bases unmatched to any gene: 5. CDR3 size: 14 residues. The germline V gene encodes CDR1 LNHDA and CDR2 SQIVND (reference sequence).